The source of this T cell receptor (beta chain) is a study of T cells after posttransplantation cyclophosphamide (dated by TCRdb to about 2016). Background on the whole study: Using TRB sequencing, the study followed how the T cell repertoire reconstituted after myeloablative bone marrow transplantation in which posttransplantation cyclophosphamide served as GVHD prophylaxis. TRB sequencing was also done on up to 3 additional blood samples from 2 to 5.2 years after transplant in 3 patients, and on pretransplant blood from several patients. Blood from every one of the 30 or so PTCy patients who had 1-year posttransplant specimens underwent TRB sequencing. Samples from about 33 PTCy-treated patients, along with samples from some 17 of their related bone marrow donors, underwent antigen receptor sequencing. Public TRB sequences were checked against a database of over 3,600 sequences associated with responses to pathogens, tumor antigens, self-antigens and alloantigens. TRA and TRB clonality were tightly correlated in 10 or so samples, so subsequent TCR analyses focused on TRB only. What the work shows at the level of the full study, not this receptor alone: Donor-recipient similarity was low at 1-2 months but rose over the first year, and later blood repertoires were often dominated by donor CD8+ memory clones. The TRB repertoires of T cells infiltrating skin or the GI tract showed only limited overlap with the TRB repertoires found in blood. Across some 45 patients, TRB clonality was highly associated with recipient CMV seropositivity and CMV reactivation, and PTCy diversity was similar to diversity in CNI/methotrexate controls.

Looking up the germline V gene (reference sequence) yields CDR1 SEHNR and CDR2 FQNEAQ. CDR3 length: 12 amino acids, cysteine to phenylalanine. Only the CDR3 DNA is retained, 36 bases long and in frame from the first base. V is trimmed back by 5 bases and J by 5 bases, and the junction contains 3 bases that no gene match accounts for. TRB sequencing used genomic DNA with the immunoSEQ assay at survey resolution or the hsTCRB kit. The paper's processing steps were these. The immunoSEQ software handled initial read processing, and the LymphoSeq R package was used for repertoire analyses. Clonality was calculated as 1 minus normalized Shannon entropy, and the Gini coefficient was also calculated for each TRB dataset. Phenotypes of unsorted samples were inferred by mapping TRB sequences from sorted subsets of the recipient or donor onto the same recipient's unsorted samples. TCRdb retrieved this table from immuneACCESS and kept in-frame rearrangements only. Not all clones are present; in checked studies, unresolved V genes account for under half, and no reason is known for the remainder. Clonal size and the V and J genes are those of that table, whereas D and trimming came from the DNA. The sample records about 40,000 clones, none occurring a single time. The biggest ten clones account for 4.5% of the sample.

Peripheral blood samples were provided by related bone marrow donors on the day of marrow donation. Peripheral blood and bone marrow mononuclear cells were isolated by Ficoll-Hypaque density centrifugation and cryopreserved. This clone was observed at least ten times. Its antigen is still unknown. Per-base quality was not reported, and no clone a single base away is much larger than it. The TCR comes from a woman between 50 and 59 years old in good health and a related stem cell transplant donor. The sample comprised PBMCs. The chain joins TRBV7-9 to TRBJ2-7; 7 central nucleotides agree with TRBD1. Here is the DNA: TGTGCCAGCAGCCGACAGGGAAACGAGCAGTACTTC. It encodes CASSRQGNEQYF.